Following are 24 T cell receptor beta chains from one sample sequenced in a study of T cell repertoires in cytomegalovirus infection. The antigens these receptors bind are not known. TCRdb called the reads again in MiXCR, with one record for every CDR3 protein. Of about 900,000 distinct CDR3 sequences listed, around 30% were seen once; the top ten hold over 12%. The sample in question was cultured CD8+ T cells from PBMCs, obtained from culture after CMV antigen stimulation. The receptors originated from a human donor in good health (CMV status not recorded). Some clones in this sample may be carry-over from other donors' samples.

In this sample, this clonotype turned up a few times. The genes are TRBV6-2 or TRBV6-3 and TRBJ1-1, with D unresolved. The CDR3 runs to 13 residues. Germline V gene lookup returns CDR1 MNHEY and CDR2 SVGEGT. V was clipped by 6 bases and J by 5 bases, with 13 bases between them. The CDR3 DNA sequence: TGTGCCAGCAGGGAGGGTTTATGGACTGAAGCTTTCTTT. Translating gives CASREGLWTEAFF.

This chain links TRBV12-3 or TRBV12-4 with TRBJ2-5, with 8 bases lining up with TRBD1. The CDR3 length is 18 residues. V dropped 0 bases and J dropped 5; count of bases not matched to a gene: 14. CDR3: CASSLAGVGQGPLETQYF. The CDR3 DNA reads as TGTGCCAGCAGTTTAGCAGGGGTTGGACAGGGTCCCCTGGAGACCCAGTACTTC.

A remark on this clonotype: One junction end does not reproduce the germline sequence, and a read error may be involved. The rearrangement links TRBV7-6 to TRBJ2-5; 12 positions agree with TRBD1. The germline V gene has CDR1 SGHVS and CDR2 FNYEAQ. The CDR3 runs 18 residues. Here the CDR3 DNA reads TGTGCTAGCAGCTTCCTGGGACAGGGGGCAAAATGTCGGGAGACCCAGTACTTC. This translates into CASSFLGQGAKCRETQYF. Supplemented by reference TRBV7-6 and TRBJ2-5, the full variable domain reads GAGVSQSPRYKVTKRGQDVALRCDPISGHVSLYWYRQALGQGPEFLTYFNYEAQQDKSGLPNDRFSAERPEGSISTLTIQRTEQRDSAMYRCASSFLGQGAKCRETQYFGPGTRLLVL.

This clonotype was found a few times. The gene calls are TRBV27 and TRBJ1-4; tentative D call: TRBD1 (5 bases). CDR1 and CDR2 (germline): MNHEY, SMNVEV (reference sequence). The CDR3 is 15 amino acids. Deletions cut 5 bases from V and 4 bases from J, with 14 bases between. CDR3 sequence: CASSPLTVFNEKLFF. CDR3 in DNA: TGTGCCAGCAGTCCCCTGACAGTTTTTAATGAAAAACTGTTTTTT.

This sequence joins TRBV6-5 and TRBJ2-7; TRBD1 might be the D (5 bases). V dropped 4 bases and J dropped 2 bases, with 12 bases sitting between them. The CDR3 is 14 residues long. In germline, CDR1 is MNHEY, CDR2 SVGAGI. The CDR3 loop reads CASSSGHRAYEQYF. The CDR3 DNA reads as TGTGCCAGCAGTTCAGGACATCGGGCCTACGAGCAGTACTTC.

This clonotype was recorded many times. V usage is TRBV7-2 and J usage is TRBJ1-6; a weak D match, TRBD1 (6 bases). Trimming removed 8 bases at V and 8 bases at J, with 16 bases between. The CDR3 runs to 14 residues. Germline V CDR1 and CDR2: SGHTA, FQGNSA. The CDR3 DNA is TGTGCCAGCTTGGGGGGGGGGCCCTATTCACCCCTCCACTTT. It is translated as CASLGGGPYSPLHF.

This clonotype has just a few counts. V and J are TRBV12-3 or TRBV12-4 and TRBJ2-1; 7 bases map to TRBD1. CDR3 length equals 16 residues. V was pared by 6 bases and J by 3 bases, with 11 bases of the junction left unmatched. This CDR3 is CASSPIPGQNYNEQFF. Here the CDR3 DNA reads TGTGCCAGCAGCCCTATTCCGGGACAGAACTACAATGAGCAGTTCTTC.

This chain joins TRBV27 and TRBJ2-3; tentatively, D is TRBD2 (5 bases). There are 15 residues in the CDR3. V lost 7 bases and J lost 2, with 16 bases in between. In germline, CDR1 is MNHEY, CDR2 SMNVEV (reference sequence). CDR3 sequence (DNA): TGTGCCAGCATCCCTAGCCCAGACCTCACAGATACGCAGTATTTT. It is translated as CASIPSPDLTDTQYF.

The J gene is TRBJ2-1, the V gene TRBV4-3; 11 positions agree with TRBD2. The CDR3 consists of 16 residues. Trimming at V came to 0 bases and at J to 7 bases, leaving 5 bases not matched to a gene. Germline CDR1 and CDR2: LGHNA and YSLEER. CDR3 DNA: TGCGCCAGCAGCCAAGATGGACTAGCGGGTAAAAATGAGCAGTTCTTC. Amino acid sequence: CASSQDGLAGKNEQFF.

The chain recombines TRBV4-3 with TRBJ1-4; no clear D. Trimming stripped 4 bases from V and 6 bases from J, with 12 bases between. The length of the CDR3 is 14 residues. Germline-derived CDR1 and CDR2 are LGHNA and YSLEER. CDR3 protein: CASSPSAGDEKLFF. The DNA of the CDR3 is TGCGCCAGCAGCCCGTCCGCCGGCGATGAAAAACTGTTTTTT.

This clonotype was observed at least ten times. This rearrangement joins TRBV7-9 to TRBJ1-6, with TRBD1 matching over 7 bases. Looked up from germline, CDR1 is SEHNR and CDR2 is FQNEAQ (reference sequence). After removal of 1 base from V and 2 bases from J, the junction contained 5 bases not matched to a gene. CDR3 length: 17 residues. The CDR3 protein is CASSLGPGGTYNSPLHF. The CDR3 DNA reads TGTGCCAGCAGCTTAGGACCAGGGGGGACCTATAATTCACCCCTCCACTTT. The full variable domain, its missing parts supplied by reference TRBV7-9 and TRBJ1-6, is DTGVSQNPRHKITKRGQNVTFRCDPISEHNRLYWYRQTLGQGPEFLTYFQNEAQLEKSRLLSDRFSAERPKGSFSTLEIQRTEQGDSAMYLCASSLGPGGTYNSPLHFGNGTRLTVT.

The CDR3 is CASSSPLRLLANTGELFF. The DNA of the CDR3 is TGTGCCAGCAGCTCCCCCTTAAGACTTCTTGCGAACACCGGGGAGCTGTTTTTT. This chain links TRBV7-9 with TRBJ2-2; no definite D call. Germline CDR1 reads SEHNR; CDR2 reads FQNEAQ (reference sequence). This CDR3 region has 18 residues. Trimming left V 4 bases short and J 0 bases short, with 18 bases between.

The chain recombines TRBV25-1 with TRBJ2-3; D is undetermined. V dropped 6 bases and J dropped 2 bases, with 9 bases sitting between them. Germline V gene lookup returns CDR1 MGHDK and CDR2 SYGVNS. The CDR3 is 13 residues long. The CDR3 loop reads CASRWTLTDTQYF. DNA of the CDR3: TGTGCCAGCAGATGGACCCTCACAGATACGCAGTATTTT.

This clonotype was counted many times. This sequence joins TRBV19 and TRBJ2-1, with D uncertain. V lost 6 bases and J 11 bases, leaving 14 bases between the germline ends. This CDR3 region has 12 residues. Germline V gene lookup returns CDR1 LNHDA and CDR2 SQIVND (reference sequence). This CDR3 reads CASREPELQQFF. Written as DNA, the CDR3 is TGTGCCAGTAGGGAACCCGAACTCCAGCAGTTCTTC.

In this sample, this clonotype turned up a few times. This chain links TRBV2 with TRBJ1-2; D uncertain. CDR1 and CDR2 (germline): SNHLY, FYNNEI. CDR3 length: 14 amino acids. V shed 3 bases and J shed 5 bases, with 13 bases lying between them. CDR3 residues: CASSDIQIPYGYTF. As DNA, the CDR3 is TGTGCCAGCAGTGATATTCAGATTCCTTATGGCTACACCTTC.

This clonotype was counted only a few times. The genes are TRBV4-1 and TRBJ2-7; 10 bases are shared with TRBD1. V was clipped by 0 bases and J by 3 bases; unmatched bases: 8. Per germline, CDR1 MGHRA and CDR2 YSYEKL. The CDR3 is 17 amino acids. CDR3 DNA sequence: TGCGCCAGCAGCCAAGAAGGGGCCGGGACAGGGGTCTACGAGCAGTACTTC. It translates to CASSQEGAGTGVYEQYF.

The CDR3 nucleotides read TGTGTCGGACAAGGTCGGACCGGGGAGCTGTTTTTT. Its translation is CVGQGRTGELFF. The chain has TRBV7-9 and TRBJ2-2, with D tentatively TRBD1 (5 bases). Germline values: CDR1 SEHNR, CDR2 FQNEAQ (reference sequence). The CDR3 is made up of 12 amino acids. Supplemented by reference TRBV7-9 and TRBJ2-2, the full variable domain reads DTGVSQNPRHKITKRGQNVTFRCDPISEHNRLYWYRQTLGQGPEFLTYFQNEAQLEKSRLLSDRFSAERPKGSFSTLEIQRTEQGDSAMYLCVGQGRTGELFFGEGSRLTVL.

This clonotype was found a few times. CDR3 DNA: TGTGCCAGCAGCCCCTGGCAAGCGGGGGGAGAGACCCAGTACTTC. Translation: CASSPWQAGGETQYF. This chain links TRBV27 with TRBJ2-5; 9 nucleotides line up with TRBD2. The ends lost 6 bases at V and 4 bases at J; junction bases unmatched: 9. The CDR3 consists of 15 residues. In germline, CDR1 is MNHEY, CDR2 SMNVEV (reference sequence).

The chain employs TRBV6-2 or TRBV6-3 and TRBJ2-1; TRBD1 matches at 9 bases. The CDR3 runs 17 residues. Germline lookup yields CDR1 MNHEY and CDR2 SVGEGT. The J segment lost 5 bases and the V segment lost 10 bases, leaving 18 bases of the junction unmatched. The CDR3 coding sequence is TGTGCCACCCACTATAACCTAGACAGGGGGAAAAACAATGAGCAGTTCTTC. This sequence encodes CATHYNLDRGKNNEQFF.

This clonotype showed up many times. The chain carries TRBV12-3 or TRBV12-4 and TRBJ2-7; TRBD2 matches at 11 bases. Trimming removed 5 bases from V and 7 bases from J; junction bases left unmatched: 19. The CDR3 consists of 18 residues. CDR3 protein: CASSPQIASGGPYGEQYF. For the CDR3, the DNA is TGTGCCAGCAGTCCCCAAATAGCTAGCGGGGGGCCGTATGGGGAGCAGTACTTC.

This chain joins TRBV6-5 and TRBJ2-1; no clear D gene. The CDR3 is made up of 15 amino acids. Looked up from germline, CDR1 is MNHEY and CDR2 is SVGAGI. Trimming took 10 bases from V and 5 from J, leaving 21 bases between them. The CDR3 is CATQMDGLNDNEQFF. As DNA, the CDR3 is TGTGCCACCCAGATGGATGGTCTCAACGACAATGAGCAGTTCTTC.

The chain joins TRBV19 to TRBJ1-1; TRBD1 might be the D (6 bases). The germline CDR1 and CDR2 sequences are LNHDA and SQIVND (reference sequence). V was trimmed by 8 bases and J by 7 bases, leaving 11 bases between them. This CDR3 is built from 11 residues. The CDR3 DNA is TGTGCCAGTGAAGAGGGACATGAAGCTTTCTTT. Protein product: CASEEGHEAFF.

This clonotype was detected only a few times. J is TRBJ2-6 and V is TRBV6-1; weak D call: TRBD1 (6 bases). The V gene's germline CDR1 is MNHNS and CDR2 SASEGT. Trimming took 2 bases from V and 2 from J, leaving 10 bases between them. This CDR3 spans 16 amino acids. The CDR3 region is CASSEKWGPGANVLTF. The CDR3 DNA reads TGTGCCAGCAGTGAAAAGTGGGGGCCTGGGGCCAACGTCCTGACTTTC.

This clonotype was detected only a few times. CDR3: CASSVGTFTDTQYF. DNA for the CDR3: TGTGCCAGCAGCGTAGGGACCTTCACAGATACGCAGTATTTT. J is TRBJ2-3 and V is TRBV9; D gene unclear. Per the germline V gene, CDR1 is SGDLS and CDR2 is YYNGEE. V was pared by 0 bases and J by 2 bases, with 7 bases between. The CDR3 runs to 14 residues.